Listed below are T cell receptor beta chains from one sample, sequenced in a study of Ad26.COV2.S vaccination and SARS-CoV-2 variants. The assay was immunoSEQ multiplex PCR, and TCRdb's table has in-frame clones only and misses some. The sample carries about 370,000 clones, about nine tenths recorded once. The sequenced sample was peripheral blood, obtained in a trial of Ad26.COV2.S vaccine versus placebo. The receptor set was obtained from a person between 18 and 65 years old who received the Ad26.COV2.S COVID-19 vaccine or a placebo. CDR3s include the opening cysteine and the closing phenylalanine or tryptophan. Each record gives: CDR3 protein, V gene, clone size. Not every row has a clone size; where given, it reads once, few, many or a size class.

CDR3aa: CASSPPGLAETRGETQYF
v_gene: TRBV21-1
abundance: NA

CDR3aa: CAWVAGQNDQPQHF
v_gene: TRBV30
abundance: NA

CDR3aa: CASSSGTSGMRTDTQYF
v_gene: TRBV7-8
abundance: NA

CDR3aa: CASSLSSGRQFIEQFF
v_gene: TRBV7-8
abundance: NA

CDR3aa: CASSLGTVEQYF
v_gene: TRBV11-2
abundance: NA

CDR3aa: CASSPRSAAYNEQFF
v_gene: TRBV2
abundance: NA

CDR3aa: CASSMLGQSNTEAFF
v_gene: TRBV19
abundance: NA

CDR3aa: CASSENSMNTEAFF
v_gene: TRBV2
abundance: NA

CDR3aa: CASSPHRGNGANVLTF
v_gene: TRBV28
abundance: NA

CDR3aa: CASSQDRAGGSETQYF
v_gene: TRBV4-2
abundance: NA

CDR3aa: CAWSVPGAAHGYTF
v_gene: TRBV30
abundance: NA

CDR3aa: CASSYSTALEVRPQHF
v_gene: TRBV6-2/TRBV6-3
abundance: NA

CDR3aa: CASSSIARNYGYTF
v_gene: TRBV28
abundance: NA

CDR3aa: CACLPGGKTQYF
v_gene: TRBV30
abundance: NA

CDR3aa: CASSTRRLAGHEQFF
v_gene: TRBV7-9
abundance: NA

CDR3aa: CASSTGGLTNQPQHF
v_gene: TRBV28
abundance: NA

CDR3aa: CASSRPPGNEQFF
v_gene: TRBV28
abundance: NA

CDR3aa: CASSTSIQGAGANVLTF
v_gene: TRBV19
abundance: NA

CDR3aa: CASRPISGRGTGELFF
v_gene: TRBV7-6
abundance: NA

CDR3aa: CASSLGFGGEQYF
v_gene: TRBV11-2
abundance: NA

CDR3aa: CASSVGTTRNEQFF
v_gene: TRBV9
abundance: NA

CDR3aa: CASGSPGRGAGYEKLFF
v_gene: TRBV12-5
abundance: NA

CDR3aa: CASSEYRLFF
v_gene: TRBV25-1
abundance: NA

CDR3aa: CASSPPNYRANTEAFF
v_gene: TRBV18
abundance: NA

CDR3aa: CASSLGWGQETQYF
v_gene: TRBV7-6
abundance: NA

CDR3aa: CASSFGDVGGNTIYF
v_gene: TRBV13
abundance: NA

CDR3aa: CASSYSNYNEQFF
v_gene: TRBV6-2/TRBV6-3
abundance: NA

CDR3aa: CASSSAGRGEKLFF
v_gene: TRBV5-5
abundance: NA

CDR3aa: CAIAATNTEAFF
v_gene: TRBV10-3
abundance: NA

CDR3aa: CASSLKVNTEAFF
v_gene: TRBV11-2
abundance: NA

CDR3aa: CACQGYQNTEAFF
v_gene: TRBV30
abundance: NA

CDR3aa: CATSSSSRGNEQFF
v_gene: TRBV19
abundance: NA

CDR3aa: CASSQDISNEKLFF
v_gene: TRBV4-1
abundance: NA

CDR3aa: CASRDRGFNYGYTF
v_gene: TRBV3-1/TRBV3-2
abundance: few

CDR3aa: CASSSPSGGSYNEQFF
v_gene: TRBV7-9
abundance: NA

CDR3aa: CASSQVGNTEAFF
v_gene: TRBV5-1
abundance: NA

CDR3aa: CASTKDRGPTGELFF
v_gene: TRBV5-5
abundance: NA

CDR3aa: CASSEATGGHNEQFF
v_gene: TRBV6-1
abundance: NA

CDR3aa: CSVARVGDRRPTGELFF
v_gene: TRBV29-1
abundance: NA

CDR3aa: CASSLVGPINYGYTF
v_gene: TRBV5-1
abundance: NA

CDR3aa: CSVGVGETQYF
v_gene: TRBV29-1
abundance: NA

CDR3aa: CASSKLQGGSYEQYF
v_gene: TRBV21-1
abundance: NA

CDR3aa: CASSPTGGLTDTQYF
v_gene: TRBV7-6
abundance: NA

CDR3aa: CATSDPGQGSTDTQYF
v_gene: TRBV24-1
abundance: once

CDR3aa: CASSQPRDPQGTEAFF
v_gene: TRBV3-1/TRBV3-2
abundance: once

CDR3aa: CATSDAGFQPQHF
v_gene: TRBV24-1
abundance: NA

CDR3aa: CASSFHVLYEQYF
v_gene: TRBV11-2
abundance: NA

CDR3aa: CASMTSGQETQYF
v_gene: TRBV19
abundance: NA

CDR3aa: CASSSGGGRYEKLFF
v_gene: TRBV28
abundance: NA

CDR3aa: CATQGTVYGYTF
v_gene: TRBV28
abundance: once

CDR3aa: CASSDRGMTDTQYF
v_gene: TRBV19
abundance: NA

CDR3aa: CASSIKGQTSYTF
v_gene: TRBV19
abundance: NA

CDR3aa: CASSLLGQTTDTQYF
v_gene: TRBV5-8
abundance: NA

CDR3aa: CASSLAGTSGSGETQYF
v_gene: TRBV5-1
abundance: NA

CDR3aa: CASRQNSNQPQHF
v_gene: TRBV6-5
abundance: NA

CDR3aa: CASSLGGTGTGELFF
v_gene: TRBV5-1
abundance: NA

CDR3aa: CASSLYGRVSGELFF
v_gene: TRBV5-8
abundance: NA

CDR3aa: CASSRGSGQEGQPQHF
v_gene: TRBV18
abundance: NA

CDR3aa: CATSDPGNTEAFF
v_gene: TRBV24-1
abundance: NA